The T cell receptor beta chain described here comes from a study of cytomegalovirus exposure and HLA in healthy donors. General study findings and limits: Follow-up analysis later connected one missense variant in DCLRE1C with trimming of TCR beta V- and J-genes. The dataset shows that most TCR sequences were rare, while some public TCRs occurred in many donors. Sequencing had likely introduced a cluster of highly shared sequence variants as an artifact. Researchers reportedly found TCR beta sequences accurately predicted most subjects' HLA-A and HLA-B alleles.

The CDR3 extends over 13 amino acids. Germline V lookup: CDR1 SGHRS, CDR2 YFSETQ. V lost 0 bases to trimming and J lost 6 bases, with 6 bases between them. 60 Vbeta and 13 Jbeta primers were used in PCR. Repertoires were generated with immunoSEQ multiplex PCR, while TCRdb's copy carries only in-frame clones and drops some. The sample contains 90,000 to 120,000 clones, 77% of which appear only once. On this clone itself: The target antigen is unknown.

The sample taken for sequencing was PBMCs. This sequence joins TRBV5-1 and TRBJ2-2; D remains ambiguous. The source of this sequence is a male donor in good health and CMV-seronegative. CDR3 nucleotide sequence: TGCGCCAGCAGCTTGGTCGTCGCCGGGGAGCTGTTTTTT. Residues: CASSLVVAGELFF. Combining the CDR3 with reference TRBV5-1 and TRBJ2-2 gives the whole variable domain KAGVTQTPRYLIKTRGQQVTLSCSPISGHRSVSWYQQTPGQGLQFLFEYFSETQRNKGNFPGRFSGRQFSNSRSEMNVSTLELGDSALYLCASSLVVAGELFFGEGSRLTVL.